This entry is about one T cell receptor (beta chain). Its antigen is unknown. It has no much larger one-base neighbor in the sample; base qualities were not kept. This sample was included in a study of beta chain features in type 1 diabetes (dated by TCRdb to the late 2010s). For context, the study as a whole: Patients and healthy donors did not differ in mean age, gender distribution, total cell number or subset yield. Regulatory and stem cell-like memory subsets were obtained from only 8 patients and roughly eight healthy donors, while naive and central memory subsets were obtained from all 28 donors. A total of 100 million to 110 million sorted cells were examined across all samples, and a strong correlation was observed between cell number per subset and RNA yield. In the study, recently diagnosed type 1 diabetes patients and matched healthy donors were compared on the TCRB repertoires of their sorted circulating CD4+ T cell subsets. The paper as a whole reports these results and caveats: Patients with type 1 diabetes made fewer insertions and deleted more nucleotides at VDJ recombination sites, implying thymic rearrangement abnormalities. Because cDNA was sequenced instead of genomic DNA, highly expressing activated cells could be over-represented, though the groups showed no difference in activation or CD3 levels. Only small numbers of individuals were included in the HLA sub-analyses, which left unresolved whether HLA type had any influence on TCRB rearrangement. A moderate but significant shortening of TCRB CDR3 length was observed in type 1 diabetes patients in all four CD4+ subsets. PCR may preferentially amplify shorter templates, but because patient and control samples were amplified and corrected together, any resulting skew would affect both groups equally. Naive, central memory and regulatory TCRB repertoires appeared more similar among patients than among healthy donors.

A single peripheral blood draw of about 116 mL on average was collected from each donor into heparinised tubes. A BD FACSAria II was used to sort naive, central memory, regulatory and stem cell-like memory CD4+ T cells with a panel that included CD45RO, CCR7, CD25, CD127, CD95 and CD27. A purity above 95% was achieved for all sorted populations. PBMCs were isolated immediately by Lymphoprep density gradient centrifugation and stained directly without culture. Samples were stained and sorted in pairs, with one healthy donor and one patient per experiment, so that batch effects were minimized. All of the isolated RNA was reverse transcribed with the High Capacity cDNA Reverse Transcription Kit, so expressed TCRB transcripts were sequenced. Naive, central memory and regulatory T cell samples underwent deep immunoSEQ sequencing, averaging about 3.57 million total reads per sample. Sorted cells were lysed in RLT buffer and RNA was extracted with DNase-treated RNeasy Micro or Mini kits, depending on cell number. Each cell subset was processed on its own to prevent cross-contamination, while patient and healthy donor samples were processed together. Using the immunoSEQ multiplex PCR, TCRB sequences were amplified from cDNA into 87-bp fragments spanning the CDR3 region. Amplicons were sequenced on the Illumina HiSeq platform. The published analysis was carried out like this. Synthetic template baselines were used to correct PCR bias computationally, reads within Hamming distance 2 were collapsed together, and singletons that could not be merged were discarded. Reads were aligned against IMGT to assign V, D and J genes, CDR3 length and insertions or deletions at six rearrangement sites. Within each subset, clonotype counts were normalized to sorted cell number, after which true diversity and Gini coefficients were computed with the tcR R package. The overlap coefficient, calculated on TCRB nucleotide sequences, was used to quantify repertoire sharing. Out-of-frame TCRB sequences from naive cells were analyzed as a proxy for the pre-selection repertoire. What TCRdb holds here is the immuneACCESS table cut down to in-frame rearrangements. Part of the clones is not present; checked against another copy, under half of the missing clones reflect an unresolved V gene, and the others are unexplained. V and J calls and clone size are copied from that table; D and trimming were computed from the DNA. This sample is represented by some 270,000 clones; under 13% of them were singletons. The ten most abundant clones make up 0.017% of the sample.

The CDR3 covers 13 residues, taking in both the cysteine and the phenylalanine. This entry keeps only the CDR3 DNA: 39 bases, framed from base 1. The germline V gene (reference sequence) yields GTSNPN for CDR1 and SVGIG for CDR2. V loses 6 bases of germline sequence and J loses 2 bases, and the interval between the two ends is 14 bases. Sequencing was done on a sample of naive CD4+ T cells from blood. Explained via the paper, the cell subset or site label denotes: true naive CD4+ T cells. The receptor's source is a young man with type 1 diabetes. The chain is encoded by TRBV30 joined to TRBJ2-7, with TRBD1 tentatively as D gene (5 bases match). The DNA reads as follows: TGTGCCTGCACAACGACAGATACCTACGAGCAGTACTTC. It translates as CACTTTDTYEQYF.